This T cell receptor beta chain was recorded in a study of tumor-infiltrating lymphocytes in primary liver carcinoma. Study-wide points: Lower overlap was observed for tumor-adjacent and tumor-blood pairs relative to tumor region pairs. Tumors and blood were compared for top-250-clone fraction, and tumors had the significantly higher value (p = 0.039).

After removal of 5 bases from V and 6 bases from J, the junction contained 8 bases not matched to a gene. Germline V gene data show CDR1 as SQVTM and CDR2 as ANQGSEA. This CDR3 contains 13 residues. Making TCR beta cDNA involved around 540 ng total RNA and a constant-region primer. Libraries covering TCR beta were generated through three nested multiplex PCR rounds (using a slightly modified ARM-PCR). The first two PCR rounds used TRBV1-TRBV30 forward primers with a C-beta reverse primer, roughly 10 cycles each. TCRdb independently ran MiXCR on the multiplex PCR reads; one entry per CDR3 protein. Of 150,000 to 200,000 distinct CDR3 sequences detected, approximately 60% appear once; the ten largest clones hold 70% to 80%. To note about this clonotype: Its antigen is unidentified.

For blood RNA, unsorted whole blood served as the source, and germline DNA was extracted too. The chain links TRBV29-1 to TRBJ2-7, with TRBD1 identical over 9 bases. The TCR originated in a man in his forties with primary liver carcinoma and hepatitis B virus infection. Input material: peripheral blood. CDR3 amino acids: CSVLGTGTLEQYF. CDR3 DNA sequence: TGCAGCGTTTTGGGGACAGGGACCCTCGAGCAGTACTTC.